These T cell receptor beta chains were read from a single sample in a study of beta chain features in type 1 diabetes. Using immunoSEQ multiplex PCR, the repertoire was profiled, and TCRdb retains in-frame clones only, with some absent. This sample carries 600,000 or so clones, over 11% of them seen once, and the ten largest clones take around 0.04%. Sequencing input: naive CD4+ T cells from blood. Receptors were obtained from a man in his late teens or twenties with type 1 diabetes. The CDR3 runs from the conserved cysteine through the conserved F or W. A D gene is named only where the DNA matches it firmly. A clone size is listed for some rows: how often the clone was seen (once, few, many), or a class if it is expanded.

>TRBV4-3|13|TRBJ1-5|.|.
TGCGCCAGCAGCCAGGACATCAATCAGCCCCAGCATTTT
CASSQDINQPQHF
>TRBV7-9|10|TRBJ1-1|.|.
TGTGCCAGCAGCTTGGCTGAAGCTTTCTTT
CASSLAEAFF
>TRBV7-3|16|TRBJ2-2|.|TRBD1
TGTGCCAGCAGCTCAATGGACAGGGCTGGAGTAGGGGAGCTGTTTTTT
CASSSMDRAGVGELFF
>TRBV27|15|TRBJ2-7|few|.
TGTGCCAGCAGTTCCCCGGCCAAAGGGGGAGGCGAGCAGTACTTC
CASSSPAKGGGEQYF
>TRBV9|12|TRBJ2-5|.|.
TGTGCCAGCAGCCCAAACCAAGAGACCCAGTACTTC
CASSPNQETQYF
>TRBV7-7|13|TRBJ2-2|.|.
TGTGCTAGCAGTCCTGGTAACACCGGGGAGCTGTTTTTT
CASSPGNTGELFF
>TRBV5-4|15|TRBJ1-2|few|.
TGTGCCAGCAGCTCCCGGGGAGAGGGCCACTATGGCTACACCTTC
CASSSRGEGHYGYTF
>TRBV7-3|15|TRBJ2-5|.|.
TGTGCCAGCAGCTGGCGAGGGGACACCCAAGAGACCCAGTACTTC
CASSWRGDTQETQYF
>TRBV18|16|TRBJ1-5|.|TRBD1
TGTGCCAGCTCACCATCGACAGGGGTGAGCAATCAGCCCCAGCATTTT
CASSPSTGVSNQPQHF
>TRBV6-1|11|TRBJ2-7|.|.
TGTGCCAGCACTCGATCCTACGAGCAGTACTTC
CASTRSYEQYF
>TRBV30|15|TRBJ2-3|few|TRBD2
TGTGCCTGCCCCTCCCGGGAGGGAAGCACAGATACGCAGTATTTT
CACPSREGSTDTQYF
>TRBV7-9|14|TRBJ1-2|few|.
TGTGCCAGCAGCTTAAGCGGGCCAAACTATGGCTACACCTTC
CASSLSGPNYGYTF
>TRBV7-9|10|TRBJ2-1|.|.
TGTGCCAGCACGGGGAATGAGCAGTTCTTC
CASTGNEQFF
>TRBV28|14|TRBJ2-4|few|.
TGTGCCAGCGGGGGACGTTCGGCCAAAAACATTCAGTACTTC
CASGGRSAKNIQYF
>TRBV30|11|TRBJ2-7|few|.
TGTGCCTGGAGTGTCTCCCACTTGCAGTACTTC
CAWSVSHLQYF
>TRBV29-1|13|TRBJ2-7|few|.
TGCAGCGGGGGCCTCGGGAGAGGCTACGAGCAGTACTTC
CSGGLGRGYEQYF
>TRBV9|14|TRBJ1-4|few|TRBD1
TGTGCCACCGGACAGGACGCAACTAATGAAAAACTGTTTTTT
CATGQDATNEKLFF
>TRBV5-1|12|TRBJ1-1|.|.
TGCGCCAGCAGCTTGTTGCAGGGGGAAGCTTTCTTT
CASSLLQGEAFF
>TRBV15|17|TRBJ2-1|.|.
TGTGCCACCAGCAGAGACTGGGACTCTACCTCCTACAATGAGCAGTTCTTC
CATSRDWDSTSYNEQFF
>TRBV27|17|TRBJ1-2|.|.
TGTGCCAGCAGTCGATCCCTCAGTTTATATACGTGGCATGGCTACACCTTC
CASSRSLSLYTWHGYTF
>TRBV7-9|12|TRBJ1-6|few|.
TGTGCCAGCAGCTTATGGGATTCACCCCTCCACTTT
CASSLWDSPLHF
>TRBV28|16|TRBJ2-2|.|.
TGTGCCAGCAGCCCAGGGGGGGCCGCAAACACCGGGGAGCTGTTTTTT
CASSPGGAANTGELFF
>TRBV7-2|11|TRBJ2-5|.|.
TGTGCCAGCAGCATCCAAGAGACCCAGTACTTC
CASSIQETQYF
>TRBV30|13|TRBJ1-3|.|.
TGTGCCTGGAGTTTTCGGACAGGAAACACCATATATTTT
CAWSFRTGNTIYF
>TRBV30|13|TRBJ2-5|.|.
TGTGCCTGGAACGTTAACTTGGGCGAGACCCAGTACTTC
CAWNVNLGETQYF
>TRBV9|15|TRBJ2-1|few|.
TGTGCCACTAGTATCGGGGGTAGCTCCTACAATGAGCAGTTCTTC
CATSIGGSSYNEQFF
>TRBV7-3|18|TRBJ2-5|.|TRBD1
TGTGCCAGCAGCCCTTGGCCCCAGGGGGCGGAGAAACAAGAGACCCAGTACTTC
CASSPWPQGAEKQETQYF
>TRBV30|16|TRBJ1-2|.|TRBD1
TGTGCCTGGAGCTCCCGGACAGGCGGAATTAACTATGGCTACACCTTC
CAWSSRTGGINYGYTF
>TRBV27|14|TRBJ2-4|.|TRBD1
TGTGCCAGGAGGGACAGACTAGCCAAAAACATTCAGTACTTC
CARRDRLAKNIQYF
>TRBV7-9|16|TRBJ2-4|.|TRBD1
TGTGCCAGCAGCTCCGGGACAGGGGGCTTCAAAAACATTCAGTACTTC
CASSSGTGGFKNIQYF
>TRBV18|12|TRBJ2-7|.|.
TGTGCCAGCTCAGGGGGTACCTACGAGCAGTACTTC
CASSGGTYEQYF